This TCR beta chain is drawn from a study of siplizumab effects on memory and regulatory T cells. The study's findings and limits: Siplizumab cultures yielded proliferating Tregs whose suppressive function was not confirmed. Unstimulated naive T cells seemed to show more diversity than memory cells did, and they also seemed to be among the major contributors to the alloresponse.

This CDR3 comprises 13 residues. V was pared by 4 bases and J by 4 bases, with 10 bases between. In germline, CDR1 is MNHNY, CDR2 SVGAGI (reference sequence). As concerns this clone: The target antigen is unknown.

Per-sample assaying covered 85,000 to 100,000 TCR templates. Sequencing used immunoSEQ multiplex PCR; TCRdb keeps in-frame clones, though not all of them. The table records 90,000 to 120,000 clones, 93% of them present only once. The TCR sequence derives from a human donor in good health. Sequenced material: Tregs sorted from blood. This chain connects TRBV6-6 to TRBJ1-2; a weak D match, TRBD1 (5 bases). CDR3 DNA sequence: TGTGCCAGCAGTTTACAGGCCAGCTATGGCTACACCTTC. Translated, it gives CASSLQASYGYTF.